The present TCR beta chain was sequenced within a study of PD-1 blockade in mismatch repair-deficient tumors. The wider study: All were previously treated, progressing patients with 12 mismatch repair-deficient cancer types.

A few pembrolizumab responders had their TCRs sequenced. The table came from immunoSEQ multiplex PCR; TCRdb's copy has only in-frame clones and leaves some out. The data show 120,000 or so clones, about 88% seen once. With respect to this clone: Its target is not known.

Trimming cost V 6 bases and J 2 bases, with 13 bases left between them. The length of the CDR3 is 14 residues. CDR1 and CDR2 from the germline V gene are MNHEY and SVGAGI. General observations from the study: After pembrolizumab, tumor-resident clones rose rapidly, then generally contracted before radiologic responses.

The material sequenced was peripheral blood, taken 44 weeks after starting pembrolizumab. This TCR was sampled from an adult with mismatch repair-deficient cancer. This rearrangement joins TRBV6-5 to TRBJ2-5; no definite D call. CDR3 in amino acids: CASSRADAQETQYF. In nucleotides, the CDR3 is TGTGCCAGCAGCCGAGCAGACGCACAAGAGACCCAGTACTTC.